The present entry profiles one T cell receptor (beta chain) with its context. Its antigen is as yet unknown. The data were obtained in a study of graft-versus-host responses after intestinal transplantation. Study results and caveats: Detected in recipient marrow were GvH clones, some of which were first observed in ileum or blood.

The repertoire was sequenced with immunoSEQ multiplex PCR; TCRdb's copy has only in-frame clones and lacks some. Of around 30,000 clones listed, less than 85% were seen once; the top ten hold 1% to 1.3%. The receptor was derived from a human patient who received an intestinal transplant, so some T cells may come from the graft donor. Here the sequenced sample was PBMCs, taken approximately four weeks after intestinal transplant.

DNA of the CDR3: TGTGCCAGCAGTTACAGGGGTTACGAGCAGTACTTC. This gives the protein CASSYRGYEQYF. V is TRBV6-7 and J is TRBJ2-7, with D tentatively TRBD1 (5 bases). TRBV6-7 is recorded as an ORF, its role being uncertain. The CDR3 is made up of 12 amino acids. V was trimmed by 2 bases and J by 4 bases, leaving 6 bases between them.